A single sample gave rise to the 29 T cell receptor beta chains below, sequenced in a study of blood T cell repertoires in COVID-19. Profiling relied on immunoSEQ multiplex PCR, and the TCRdb table lists in-frame clones only, not all of them. The table includes around 260,000 clones, about four fifths detected once. Sequenced material: peripheral blood. The receptors stem from a person aged 65-85 years with COVID-19, enrolled during active disease.

J is TRBJ2-3 and V is TRBV7-2, with a tentative D call TRBD2 (6 bases). Trimming removed 6 bases at V and 1 base at J, with 17 bases between. CDR3 length: 16 amino acids. Looked up from germline, CDR1 is SGHTA and CDR2 is FQGNSA. In DNA, the CDR3 is TGTGCCAGCAGGAGATCCGGGGCTAGCGGCACAGATACGCAGTATTTT. Translated, it gives CASRRSGASGTDTQYF.

The chain links TRBV5-4 to TRBJ2-1; TRBD1 might be the D (5 bases). The germline V and J ends were trimmed by 4 bases and 6 bases, with 17 bases remaining between them. Germline V CDR1 and CDR2: SGHNT, YYREEE (reference sequence). The CDR3 has 15 amino acids. The CDR3, as DNA: TGTGCCAGCAGCCCTGACAGCCCTCTACGCAATGAGCAGTTCTTC. This gives the protein CASSPDSPLRNEQFF.

This clone was detected a few times. The chain links TRBV6-6 to TRBJ1-6; the match to TRBD1 covers 7 bases. This CDR3 is built from 16 residues. The ends lost 5 bases at V and 9 bases at J; junction bases unmatched: 13. Germline lookup yields CDR1 MNHNY and CDR2 SVGAGI (reference sequence). CDR3 sequence: CASSRKRTGVGSPLHF. The CDR3, as DNA: TGTGCCAGCAGTCGAAAACGGACAGGCGTTGGTTCACCCCTCCACTTT.

The chain employs TRBV7-2 and TRBJ1-6, with 9 bases lining up with TRBD1. Germline lookup yields CDR1 SGHTA and CDR2 FQGNSA. This CDR3 has 15 residues. J lost 11 bases, V lost 5 bases, and 10 bases had no gene match. The CDR3 reads CASSPNGQGLAPLHF. For the CDR3, the DNA is TGTGCCAGCAGCCCAAACGGACAGGGGTTGGCACCCCTCCACTTT.

The chain carries TRBV5-1 and TRBJ2-7; TRBD1 might be the D (5 bases). The V gene's germline CDR1 is SGHRS and CDR2 YFSETQ. V lost 1 base, J lost 6 bases, and 8 bases lay in between. The CDR3 covers 12 residues. CDR3 DNA: TGCGCCAGCAGCTTGAAAGGGGTCGAGCAGTACTTC. Residues: CASSLKGVEQYF.

The chain's CDR3 is CASSGTSWGSGAFF. In DNA, the CDR3 is TGTGCCAGCAGCGGGACAAGTTGGGGGAGTGGAGCTTTCTTT. The rearrangement links TRBV6-2 or TRBV6-3 to TRBJ1-1, with D possibly being TRBD1 (6 bases). The V end was cut by 6 bases, the J end by 10 bases, with 21 bases between. The CDR3 consists of 14 residues. Germline-derived CDR1 and CDR2 are MNHEY and SVGEGT.

The chain couples TRBV24-1 to TRBJ2-7; 8 bases align to TRBD1. The trim removed 1 base at V and 8 bases at J, leaving 15 bases unmatched. Germline assignment: CDR1 KGHDR and CDR2 SFDVKD. The CDR3 spans 17 residues. The CDR3 sequence is CATSDFSGAGGASQQYF. DNA of the CDR3: TGTGCCACCAGTGATTTTTCCGGTGCAGGGGGCGCATCCCAGCAGTACTTC.

CDR3 bases: TGTGCCAGCAGTTTGTCAGGGGCCGAGGTGCTTGAAAAACTGTTTTTT. It codes for CASSLSGAEVLEKLFF. This chain uses TRBV28 with TRBJ1-4; tentative D call: TRBD1 (6 bases). CDR1 is MDHEN and CDR2 is SYDVKM in the germline V gene. Trimming shortened V by 3 bases and J by 7 bases, and 18 bases separated the two germline ends. This CDR3 comprises 16 residues.

The V call is TRBV27, the J call TRBJ2-7; the D gene is possibly TRBD1 (6 bases). V lost 5 bases and J lost 0, with 23 bases in between. The CDR3 contains 18 residues. Germline assignment: CDR1 MNHEY and CDR2 SMNVEV (reference sequence). DNA for the CDR3: TGTGCCAGCAGTCCCACTCTCACGACAGGTTTCAGCTCCTACGAGCAGTACTTC. Translated: CASSPTLTTGFSSYEQYF.

The V and J genes are TRBV6-1 and TRBJ2-3; D remains ambiguous. This CDR3 has 13 residues. CDR1 and CDR2 (germline): MNHNS, SASEGT. V was trimmed by 0 bases and J by 10 bases, leaving 11 bases between them. The CDR3 is CASSEARHSAQYF. Here the CDR3 DNA reads TGTGCCAGCAGTGAAGCAAGACACAGTGCGCAGTATTTT.

The chain joins TRBV27 to TRBJ2-1; possibly TRBD2 for D (6 bases). V was cut by 4 bases and J by 0 bases, with 10 bases left in between. This CDR3 spans 15 amino acids. Germline V gene data show CDR1 as MNHEY and CDR2 as SMNVEV (reference sequence). CDR3 nucleotides: TGTGCCAGCAGTTGGGGCGGGAACTCCTACAATGAGCAGTTCTTC. Translating gives CASSWGGNSYNEQFF.

The CDR3 sequence is CAADGTSGELFF. The CDR3 nucleotides read TGTGCCGCAGACGGGACATCCGGGGAGCTGTTTTTT. The chain is built from TRBV28 and TRBJ2-2; the D gene is possibly TRBD1 (6 bases). V dropped 11 bases and J dropped 6 bases, with 13 bases sitting between them. The CDR3 runs 12 residues. Per the germline V gene, CDR1 is MDHEN and CDR2 is SYDVKM.

This chain joins TRBV10-3 and TRBJ1-1; 9 nucleotides agree with TRBD1. The germline V gene has CDR1 ENHRY and CDR2 SYGVKD. The CDR3 consists of 15 residues. V shed 4 bases, J shed 0 bases, and the junction held 3 bases outside the gene matches. CDR3 residues: CAISGDRGVNTEAFF. The CDR3 DNA follows: TGTGCCATCAGTGGTGACAGGGGGGTGAACACTGAAGCTTTCTTT.

The V and J genes are TRBV6-5 and TRBJ1-1, with a possible D match to TRBD1 (6 bases). Germline assignment: CDR1 MNHEY and CDR2 SVGAGI. V was trimmed by 11 bases and J by 5 bases, leaving 18 bases between them. The CDR3 consists of 13 residues. The CDR3 protein is CAAKAQGRTEAFF. Here the CDR3 DNA reads TGTGCCGCCAAAGCACAGGGAAGGACTGAAGCTTTCTTT.

The chain recombines TRBV11-2 with TRBJ1-6; D is ambiguous. CDR3 length: 14 amino acids. Germline-derived CDR1 and CDR2 are SGHAT and FQNNGV. V gave up 3 bases and J gave up 13 bases, with 16 bases separating them. In nucleotides, the CDR3 is TGTGCCAGCAGCTTTTTGGGCAGTGTCTCGCCCCTCCACTTT. It is translated as CASSFLGSVSPLHF. The variable domain in full, completed from reference TRBV11-2 and TRBJ1-6, reads EAGVAQSPRYKIIEKRQSVAFWCNPISGHATLYWYQQILGQGPKLLIQFQNNGVVDDSQLPKDRFSAERLKGVDSTLKIQPAKLEDSAVYLCASSFLGSVSPLHFGNGTRLTVT.

This clone has only one observation. The CDR3 DNA sequence: TGTGCCAGCAGTCGGCGGGGGGGCCCAGATACGCAGTATTTT. This translates into CASSRRGGPDTQYF. The genes are TRBV6-5 and TRBJ2-3; 9 bases align to TRBD2. Trimming cost V 5 bases and J 4 bases; bases outside gene matches: 4. Germline CDR1 and CDR2: MNHEY and SVGAGI. The CDR3 covers 14 residues.

The V call is TRBV19, the J call TRBJ1-5, with 7 bases lining up with TRBD1. CDR3 size: 15 residues. The germline V gene has CDR1 LNHDA and CDR2 SQIVND (reference sequence). Trimming took 3 bases from V and 6 from J; bases not matched to a gene: 8. The CDR3 sequence: CASSIRWTGSQPQHF. The CDR3 bases are TGTGCCAGTAGTATTCGGTGGACAGGTTCTCAGCCCCAGCATTTT.

The chain carries TRBV28 and TRBJ1-6, with TRBD1 matching 10 bases. The CDR3 is 15 residues long. The trim removed 4 bases at V and 9 bases at J, leaving 6 bases unmatched. Germline CDR1 is MDHEN and CDR2 is SYDVKM. This chain's CDR3 is CASSSPTGGFSPLHF. In DNA form, the CDR3 reads TGTGCCAGCAGTTCCCCGACAGGGGGCTTTTCACCCCTCCACTTT.

The genes are TRBV30 and TRBJ1-1; D not resolved. Trimming took off 0 bases at V and 10 bases at J, with 9 bases between the two ends. Germline V lookup: CDR1 GTSNPN, CDR2 SVGIG (reference sequence). The CDR3 has 11 residues. CDR3 sequence: CAWSVSGRAFF. CDR3 DNA: TGTGCCTGGAGTGTATCCGGTAGAGCTTTCTTT.

This rearrangement joins TRBV14 to TRBJ2-4; TRBD2 is a possible D gene (7 bases). The V end lost 4 bases, the J end lost 1 base, and 14 bases lay between the germline ends. CDR1 SGHDN and CDR2 FVKESK come from the germline V gene. CDR3 length: 16 residues. Here the CDR3 reads CASSRGGELAKNIQYF. In DNA, the CDR3 is TGTGCCAGCAGCCGAGGGGGGGAACTGGCCAAAAACATTCAGTACTTC.

The chain recombines TRBV18 with TRBJ2-3; D gene unclear. The CDR3 length is 13 residues. V was trimmed by 3 bases and J by 0 bases, leaving 4 bases between them. CDR1 and CDR2 (germline): KGHSH, LQKENI. In DNA, the CDR3 is TGTGCCAGCTCACCCCTTAGCACAGATACGCAGTATTTT. Its translation is CASSPLSTDTQYF. The whole variable domain, remainder taken from reference TRBV18 and TRBJ2-3, is NAGVMQNPRHLVRRRGQEARLRCSPMKGHSHVYWYRQLPEEGLKFMVYLQKENIIDESGMPKERFSAEFPKEGPSILRIQQVVRGDSAAYFCASSPLSTDTQYFGPGTRLTVL.

The V call is TRBV6-5, the J call TRBJ1-2; 7 nucleotides agree with TRBD1. V lost 0 bases, J lost 8 bases, and 3 bases stayed unmatched. The CDR3 spans 13 residues. CDR1 MNHEY and CDR2 SVGAGI come from the germline V gene. CDR3 loop: CASSYSTGNGYTF. CDR3 DNA: TGTGCCAGCAGTTACTCGACAGGGAACGGCTACACCTTC.

This chain's CDR3 is CASSLAPDQGGVDGYTF. CDR3 sequence (DNA): TGTGCCAGCAGCTTAGCGCCAGACCAGGGTGGGGTCGATGGCTACACCTTC. This chain uses TRBV7-2 with TRBJ1-2, with a weak D call TRBD1 (5 bases). Germline V gene sequence: CDR1 SGHTA, CDR2 FQGNSA. CDR3 size: 17 residues. Trimming took 0 bases from V and 6 from J, leaving 20 bases between them.

The chain couples TRBV18 to TRBJ1-2; 10 bases align to TRBD1. Trimming cost V 2 bases and J 5 bases; bases outside gene matches: 8. From germline, CDR1 is KGHSH and CDR2 LQKENI. The CDR3 is 16 amino acids. The DNA for the CDR3 is TGTGCCAGCTCACCATCGGGACAGGGGATGCGTTATGGCTACACCTTC. Amino acids: CASSPSGQGMRYGYTF.

This clone was found once. The chain has TRBV7-2 and TRBJ1-4, with a tentative D call TRBD1 (5 bases). V lost 1 base and J lost 5, with 8 bases in between. In germline, CDR1 is SGHTA, CDR2 FQGNSA. This CDR3 is 14 amino acids long. The CDR3 loop is CASSLGGGNEKLFF. For the CDR3, the DNA is TGTGCCAGCAGCTTAGGGGGCGGAAATGAAAAACTGTTTTTT.

The chain joins TRBV7-2 to TRBJ2-5; maybe TRBD2 (5 bases). Germline V gene data show CDR1 as SGHTA and CDR2 as FQGNSA. The V gene lost 4 bases and the J gene lost 4 bases, with 16 bases spanning the gap. The CDR3 has 15 residues. For the CDR3, the DNA is TGTGCCAGCAGCTCATCAGCGGAGCCTCTAGAGACCCAGTACTTC. Translated: CASSSSAEPLETQYF.

The V call is TRBV4-1, the J call TRBJ2-7; 9 nucleotides agree with TRBD1. The junction had 5 bases not matched to a gene; V was cut back by 1 base and J by 4 bases. Germline lookup yields CDR1 MGHRA and CDR2 YSYEKL. This CDR3 is 15 amino acids long. CDR3 amino acids: CASSQATGGAYEQYF. DNA of the CDR3: TGCGCCAGCAGCCAAGCAACAGGGGGCGCTTACGAGCAGTACTTC.

The V gene is TRBV5-1, the J gene TRBJ2-3, with 7 bases lining up with TRBD2. The CDR3 totals 15 residues. Germline V CDR1 and CDR2: SGHRS, YFSETQ. V lost 4 bases to trimming and J lost 0 bases; unmatched junction nucleotides: 5. The CDR3 coding sequence is TGCGCCAGCAGCCGGGGGGAAATCAGCACAGATACGCAGTATTTT. This sequence encodes CASSRGEISTDTQYF.

The V call is TRBV19, the J call TRBJ2-3; D is ambiguous. The germline V gene encodes CDR1 LNHDA and CDR2 SQIVND (reference sequence). The CDR3 sequence is 15 residues long. Between the trimmed V and J ends, which lost 5 bases and 5 bases, there was a span of 17 bases. The CDR3 protein is CASSERSAPGDTQYF. The CDR3 region has the DNA TGTGCCAGTAGTGAACGAAGCGCCCCGGGAGATACGCAGTATTTT.